The rows below give T cell receptor beta chains drawn from one sample of a study of T-cell reconstitution after alpha-beta-depleted transplantation in children. TCRdb ran MiXCR on the PCR reads and lists one entry per CDR3 protein. Among roughly 790,000 distinct CDR3 sequences listed, around 15% were seen once. Sample: PBMCs, mostly from graft donor cells, taken 360 days after TCRalphabeta/CD19-depleted stem cell transplant. The receptors shown here come from a male patient between 5 and 17 years old who had a stem cell transplant for acute lymphoblastic leukemia, so the T cells may come from the graft donor. CDR3s include the opening cysteine and the closing phenylalanine or tryptophan. D genes are given only for firm matches. Clone size is given for some rows only: seen once, a few or many times, or a class if the clone is expanded.

v_call	clone_size	cdr3_length	d_call	cdr3_aa
TRBV20-1	.	16	.	CSARDFRGSGTDTQYF
TRBV6-5	.	15	TRBD1	CASGVQGGANEKLFF
TRBV5-6	.	19	.	CASRIVSVPLLRSTDTQYF
TRBV7-9	many	14	.	CASSSGLATYEQYF
TRBV29-1	.	12	.	CSVLANYNEQFF
TRBV7-8	.	18	TRBD2	CASSYPMDGGRDQETQYF
TRBV5-1	.	17	TRBD2	CASSPRLAGGPLDEQYF
TRBV5-1	many	15	.	CASSLWQVKNTEAFF
TRBV18	few	13	.	CASSPGSFEAQHF
TRBV12-3/TRBV12-4	few	15	.	CASSSTMTVRQPQHF
TRBV7-2	.	13	.	CASRLTGYTEAFF
TRBV12-3/TRBV12-4	.	14	TRBD2	CASSLLVGGPPQYF
TRBV3-1	few	14	.	CASSQARPVGTQYF
TRBV12-3/TRBV12-4	few	15	.	CASTPADLGAETQYF
TRBV20-1	.	19	.	CSARDRVKTFRFFGNEQFF
TRBV12-3/TRBV12-4	few	14	TRBD2	CASRTGTSGSEQYF
TRBV7-9	few	15	.	CASSLEDSLNYGYTF
TRBV7-9	.	13	.	CASSLPERSEQFF
TRBV11-2	.	14	TRBD1	CASRGTGSYNEQFF
TRBV12-3/TRBV12-4	many	12	.	CASSPQGYGYTF
TRBV20-1	.	13	.	CSDTRGDGETQYF
TRBV27	many	16	.	CASSLSINPGAYEQYF
TRBV27	.	15	TRBD2	CASSLTPSGTYEQYF
TRBV7-9	.	14	.	CASSLVWGSYEQYF
TRBV6-1	.	16	TRBD2	CASSEGSGRARGTQYF
TRBV29-1	.	12	.	CSVERGRQTQYF
TRBV10-2	.	16	TRBD2	CASSRLAGHSYNEQFF
TRBV7-3	.	18	.	CASRQDRGGVQGTGELFF